These T cell receptor beta chains were read from a single sample in a study of T cell responses to AZD1222 COVID-19 vaccine. The assay was immunoSEQ multiplex PCR, and TCRdb's table has in-frame clones only and misses some. The repertoire consists of 150,000 to 160,000 clones, with about 89% occurring once and the leading ten covering about a tenth. The sequenced sample was peripheral blood, obtained 28 days after the second AZD1222 dose. The origin of the receptors is an adult who received the AZD1222 COVID-19 vaccine. CDR3s include the opening cysteine and the closing phenylalanine or tryptophan. Each record gives: V gene, clone size, D gene, J gene, CDR3 DNA, CDR3 protein. D genes are given only for firm matches. The size of a clone is reported for some rows only, either as once, few or many, or as a class for expanded clones.

v_gene: TRBV12-3/TRBV12-4; abundance: .; d_gene: .; j_gene: TRBJ1-1; CDR3nt: TGTGCCAGCAGTTTTGAAACAACTGAAGCTTTCTTT; CDR3aa: CASSFETTEAFF
v_gene: TRBV18; abundance: .; d_gene: TRBD2; j_gene: TRBJ2-7; CDR3nt: TGTGCCAGCTCACCCAAATCTACAGCGGGAGCAAACGAGCAGTACTTC; CDR3aa: CASSPKSTAGANEQYF
v_gene: TRBV11-2; abundance: .; d_gene: .; j_gene: TRBJ1-2; CDR3nt: TGTGCCAGCAGCTTAGGCGCAGGGGAGTCCCGAGCTAACTATGGCTACACCTTC; CDR3aa: CASSLGAGESRANYGYTF
v_gene: TRBV14; abundance: .; d_gene: .; j_gene: TRBJ2-7; CDR3nt: TGTGCCAGCAGCCAAGAGCAGGGGGGCTCCTACGAGCAGTACTTC; CDR3aa: CASSQEQGGSYEQYF
v_gene: TRBV5-1; abundance: .; d_gene: TRBD2; j_gene: TRBJ2-3; CDR3nt: TGCGCCAGCAGCACTAGCGGTCTCACAGATACGCAGTATTTT; CDR3aa: CASSTSGLTDTQYF
v_gene: TRBV5-4; abundance: .; d_gene: TRBD1; j_gene: TRBJ1-1; CDR3nt: TGTGCCAGCACCAAAGCGACAGGGGGCTTGACTGAAGCTTTCTTT; CDR3aa: CASTKATGGLTEAFF
v_gene: TRBV15; abundance: few; d_gene: .; j_gene: TRBJ2-1; CDR3nt: TGTGCCACCAGCAGAGGGGCGGGGAGCAATGAGCAGTTCTTC; CDR3aa: CATSRGAGSNEQFF
v_gene: TRBV6-5; abundance: .; d_gene: TRBD1; j_gene: TRBJ1-5; CDR3nt: TGTGCCAGCAGAACCCAACAGGGGGATCAGCCCCAGCATTTT; CDR3aa: CASRTQQGDQPQHF
v_gene: TRBV20-1; abundance: .; d_gene: .; j_gene: TRBJ1-4; CDR3nt: TGCAGTGCCGCCGTGGTTGAAAAACTGTTTTTT; CDR3aa: CSAAVVEKLFF
v_gene: TRBV5-8; abundance: once; d_gene: TRBD2; j_gene: TRBJ2-3; CDR3nt: TGTGCCAGCAGCTTGCTGGGACTAGCCGGAGCGGATACGCAGTATTTT; CDR3aa: CASSLLGLAGADTQYF
v_gene: TRBV6-6; abundance: .; d_gene: .; j_gene: TRBJ1-3; CDR3nt: TGTGCCAGCAGTTCCACTGGAAACACCATATATTTT; CDR3aa: CASSSTGNTIYF
v_gene: TRBV29-1; abundance: .; d_gene: .; j_gene: TRBJ2-3; CDR3nt: TGCAGCGTTGTCGGGGGCGCAGATACGCAGTATTTT; CDR3aa: CSVVGGADTQYF
v_gene: TRBV19; abundance: once; d_gene: TRBD1; j_gene: TRBJ2-1; CDR3nt: TGTGCCAGTAGAGGGACAGGCAATGAGCAGTTCTTC; CDR3aa: CASRGTGNEQFF
v_gene: TRBV3-1/TRBV3-2; abundance: once; d_gene: TRBD2; j_gene: TRBJ2-1; CDR3nt: TGTGCCAGCAGCCAGACTAGCGTCTCCTACAATGAGCAGTTCTTC; CDR3aa: CASSQTSVSYNEQFF
v_gene: TRBV5-1; abundance: .; d_gene: TRBD1; j_gene: TRBJ1-6; CDR3nt: TGCGCCAGCAGCACGGGACAGAATAATTCACCCCTCCACTTT; CDR3aa: CASSTGQNNSPLHF
v_gene: TRBV28; abundance: .; d_gene: TRBD1; j_gene: TRBJ1-2; CDR3nt: TGTGCCAGCAGTTTGGGACAGTCTAACTATGGCTACACCTTC; CDR3aa: CASSLGQSNYGYTF
v_gene: TRBV7-3; abundance: .; d_gene: .; j_gene: TRBJ1-3; CDR3nt: TGTGCCAGCAGCTTAACGTACCGGCGGAAAGAGTTTTTCTCTGGAAACACCATATATTTT; CDR3aa: CASSLTYRRKEFFSGNTIYF
v_gene: TRBV5-1; abundance: .; d_gene: .; j_gene: TRBJ2-1; CDR3nt: TGCGCCAGCAGCCCTGGTGGGTTCAGCAATGAGCAGTTCTTC; CDR3aa: CASSPGGFSNEQFF
v_gene: TRBV5-6; abundance: .; d_gene: .; j_gene: TRBJ2-1; CDR3nt: TGTGCCAGCAGCTCCCTTTCGGCCCATGAGCAGTTCTTC; CDR3aa: CASSSLSAHEQFF
v_gene: TRBV5-6; abundance: few; d_gene: .; j_gene: TRBJ2-2; CDR3nt: TGTGCCAGCAGCTTGGGGGGCAGCAACGGGGAGCTGTTTTTT; CDR3aa: CASSLGGSNGELFF
v_gene: TRBV12-3/TRBV12-4; abundance: few; d_gene: .; j_gene: TRBJ2-7; CDR3nt: TGTGCCAGCACCGAGGCCCAGGGAGTGCAGTACTTC; CDR3aa: CASTEAQGVQYF
v_gene: TRBV27; abundance: .; d_gene: .; j_gene: TRBJ1-6; CDR3nt: TGTGCCAGCAGGGGGGCTCTCGCCTATAATTCACCCCTCCACTTT; CDR3aa: CASRGALAYNSPLHF
v_gene: TRBV18; abundance: .; d_gene: .; j_gene: TRBJ1-5; CDR3nt: TGTGCCAGCTCAGTCGACAGAGGTAATAGCAATCAGCCCCAGCATTTT; CDR3aa: CASSVDRGNSNQPQHF
v_gene: TRBV9; abundance: .; d_gene: TRBD1; j_gene: TRBJ1-6; CDR3nt: TGTGCCAGCAGCGGACAGGGACCAAATAATTCACCCCTCCACTTT; CDR3aa: CASSGQGPNNSPLHF
v_gene: TRBV5-6; abundance: .; d_gene: .; j_gene: TRBJ2-2; CDR3nt: TGTGCCAGCAGCTTATCGGGACAGAACACCGGGGAGCTGTTTTTT; CDR3aa: CASSLSGQNTGELFF
v_gene: TRBV4-1; abundance: .; d_gene: TRBD1; j_gene: TRBJ1-1; CDR3nt: TGCGCCAGCAGCCAGGAGGGACAGGGGGAGACTGAAGCTTTCTTT; CDR3aa: CASSQEGQGETEAFF
v_gene: TRBV3-1/TRBV3-2; abundance: .; d_gene: TRBD1; j_gene: TRBJ1-2; CDR3nt: TGTGCCAGCAGCCTAACAGGACAGGGTTTCAGGTATGGCTACACCTTC; CDR3aa: CASSLTGQGFRYGYTF
v_gene: TRBV4-2; abundance: few; d_gene: .; j_gene: TRBJ2-7; CDR3nt: TGTGCCAGCAGCCAAGAGCGATCCTATTCCTACGAGCAGTACTTC; CDR3aa: CASSQERSYSYEQYF
v_gene: TRBV9; abundance: .; d_gene: TRBD1; j_gene: TRBJ1-2; CDR3nt: TGTGCCAGCAGCCATGGACAGGGGGCTGCTGGCTACACCTTC; CDR3aa: CASSHGQGAAGYTF
v_gene: TRBV7-2; abundance: once; d_gene: TRBD1; j_gene: TRBJ1-6; CDR3nt: TGTGCCAGCAGGGTTGACAGGGTGGCTTCACCCCTCCACTTT; CDR3aa: CASRVDRVASPLHF
v_gene: TRBV19; abundance: .; d_gene: .; j_gene: TRBJ1-6; CDR3nt: TGTGCCAGTAGTATTATGAGTATCGGCGGCGGAGATAATTCACCCCTCCACTTT; CDR3aa: CASSIMSIGGGDNSPLHF
v_gene: TRBV9; abundance: .; d_gene: .; j_gene: TRBJ1-1; CDR3nt: TGTGCCAGCAGCGTAGAAGGGACGCTCATCATGAACACTGAAGCTTTCTTT; CDR3aa: CASSVEGTLIMNTEAFF
v_gene: TRBV6-5; abundance: .; d_gene: .; j_gene: TRBJ1-5; CDR3nt: TGTGCCAGCAGTTACTCTGGGGGAAATAGCAATCAGCCCCAGCATTTT; CDR3aa: CASSYSGGNSNQPQHF
v_gene: TRBV19; abundance: .; d_gene: .; j_gene: TRBJ2-3; CDR3nt: TGTGCCAGTAGTATATGGGGTGATACGCAGTATTTT; CDR3aa: CASSIWGDTQYF
v_gene: TRBV15; abundance: once; d_gene: .; j_gene: TRBJ2-5; CDR3nt: TGTGCCACCAGCAGAGATCAGGGGGGAGTAGCAAAAGAGACCCAGTACTTC; CDR3aa: CATSRDQGGVAKETQYF
v_gene: TRBV6-6; abundance: .; d_gene: .; j_gene: TRBJ2-1; CDR3nt: TGTGCCAGCAGTTACTCGAGGGGGGCCGGTGAGCAGTTCTTC; CDR3aa: CASSYSRGAGEQFF
v_gene: TRBV12-3/TRBV12-4; abundance: .; d_gene: .; j_gene: TRBJ2-2; CDR3nt: TGTGCCAGCAGTTTAGGGGTATCCGGGGAGCTGTTTTTT; CDR3aa: CASSLGVSGELFF
v_gene: TRBV7-8; abundance: few; d_gene: .; j_gene: TRBJ2-7; CDR3nt: TGTGCCAGCAGCTTAGCAGCCGGGAGCAGCACCCTTAGGCGAAATGGGGAGCAGTACTTC; CDR3aa: CASSLAAGSSTLRRNGEQYF
v_gene: TRBV10-3; abundance: .; d_gene: .; j_gene: TRBJ1-5; CDR3nt: TGTGCCATCAGTACAGGGTTCGGGAATGGCAATCAGCCCCAGCATTTT; CDR3aa: CAISTGFGNGNQPQHF
v_gene: TRBV3-1/TRBV3-2; abundance: .; d_gene: .; j_gene: TRBJ2-3; CDR3nt: TGTGCCAGCAGCCAACATACCACAGATACGCAGTATTTT; CDR3aa: CASSQHTTDTQYF
v_gene: TRBV29-1; abundance: .; d_gene: .; j_gene: TRBJ2-7; CDR3nt: TGCAGCGTGACCCATCTATCCCAGGGCAGTAACAGCTACGAGCAGTACTTC; CDR3aa: CSVTHLSQGSNSYEQYF
v_gene: TRBV20-1; abundance: .; d_gene: .; j_gene: TRBJ2-7; CDR3nt: TGCAGTGCTAGTCGGGCCGGGTTAAGCTCCTACGAGCAGTACTTC; CDR3aa: CSASRAGLSSYEQYF
v_gene: TRBV7-2; abundance: once; d_gene: TRBD1; j_gene: TRBJ1-1; CDR3nt: TGTGCCAGCAGCCGGGACAGCCGAGTGAACACTGAAGCTTTCTTT; CDR3aa: CASSRDSRVNTEAFF
v_gene: TRBV11-2; abundance: once; d_gene: TRBD1; j_gene: TRBJ2-7; CDR3nt: TGTGCCAGCAGCTTTAATTTTCGGGACAGGGTGTTCCCCTACGAGCAGTACTTC; CDR3aa: CASSFNFRDRVFPYEQYF
v_gene: TRBV7-2; abundance: .; d_gene: TRBD1; j_gene: TRBJ2-4; CDR3nt: TGTGCCAGCAGCTTAAGACAGGGGACAAACATTCAGTACTTC; CDR3aa: CASSLRQGTNIQYF
v_gene: TRBV7-3; abundance: .; d_gene: .; j_gene: TRBJ2-3; CDR3nt: TGTGCCAGCAGCCCAGGTTCGCGCTCTAGCACAGATACGCAGTATTTT; CDR3aa: CASSPGSRSSTDTQYF
v_gene: TRBV7-3; abundance: once; d_gene: .; j_gene: TRBJ1-1; CDR3nt: TGTGCCAGCAGGCCCCCTGGGGGGCTCGGTGGGAACACTGAAGCTTTCTTT; CDR3aa: CASRPPGGLGGNTEAFF
v_gene: TRBV3-1/TRBV3-2; abundance: .; d_gene: TRBD2; j_gene: TRBJ2-3; CDR3nt: TGTGCCAGCAGCCTGGGTCGGGGGGGAGCCGGCCCAGATACGCAGTATTTT; CDR3aa: CASSLGRGGAGPDTQYF
v_gene: TRBV9; abundance: few; d_gene: .; j_gene: TRBJ1-2; CDR3nt: TGTGCCAGCAGCGTAGGGCCCCAGGGAGGAGGCTACACCTTC; CDR3aa: CASSVGPQGGGYTF
v_gene: TRBV6-2/TRBV6-3; abundance: .; d_gene: .; j_gene: TRBJ2-3; CDR3nt: TGTGCCAGCAGTTACTCGTCCCGTAGTGGGACAGATACGCAGTATTTT; CDR3aa: CASSYSSRSGTDTQYF
v_gene: TRBV5-1; abundance: few; d_gene: TRBD1; j_gene: TRBJ2-3; CDR3nt: TGCGCCAGCAGCTTAGGGACAGCCCACCCTAGCACAGATACGCAGTATTTT; CDR3aa: CASSLGTAHPSTDTQYF
v_gene: TRBV5-5; abundance: once; d_gene: .; j_gene: TRBJ1-1; CDR3nt: TGTGCCAGCAGCTTGGACAGGGCGAACACTGAAGCTTTCTTT; CDR3aa: CASSLDRANTEAFF
v_gene: TRBV3-1/TRBV3-2; abundance: .; d_gene: TRBD2; j_gene: TRBJ2-7; CDR3nt: TGTGCCAGCAGCCAGGGAGGGGCCGGGGAGCAGTACTTC; CDR3aa: CASSQGGAGEQYF
v_gene: TRBV30; abundance: .; d_gene: TRBD1; j_gene: TRBJ2-7; CDR3nt: TGTGCCTGGAAAAGGGCTGGACAGGGATCTTACGAGCAGTACTTC; CDR3aa: CAWKRAGQGSYEQYF
v_gene: TRBV6-2/TRBV6-3; abundance: .; d_gene: TRBD2; j_gene: TRBJ2-1; CDR3nt: TGTGCCAGCAGTTACTTGGGACTAGCGGCTAGCTCCTACAATGAGCAGTTCTTC; CDR3aa: CASSYLGLAASSYNEQFF
v_gene: TRBV7-8; abundance: .; d_gene: .; j_gene: TRBJ1-2; CDR3nt: TGTGCCAGCAGCCCCAATACTAACTATGGCTACACCTTC; CDR3aa: CASSPNTNYGYTF
v_gene: TRBV7-3; abundance: .; d_gene: TRBD2; j_gene: TRBJ2-5; CDR3nt: TGTGCCAGCAGCTTAGCGGGAGTGGTGGGAGAGACCCAGTACTTC; CDR3aa: CASSLAGVVGETQYF
v_gene: TRBV28; abundance: .; d_gene: TRBD1; j_gene: TRBJ1-2; CDR3nt: TGTGCCAGCAGTTTATCAGGGACAGGGGGAATCGATGGCTACACCTTC; CDR3aa: CASSLSGTGGIDGYTF
v_gene: TRBV9; abundance: .; d_gene: .; j_gene: TRBJ2-2; CDR3nt: TGTGCCAGCAGCGTAACGGCAGGGTGGGCCGGGGAGCTGTTTTTT; CDR3aa: CASSVTAGWAGELFF
v_gene: TRBV5-1; abundance: once; d_gene: .; j_gene: TRBJ1-1; CDR3nt: TGCGCCAGCAACCGACGACGGGATTTTGAAGCTTTCTTT; CDR3aa: CASNRRRDFEAFF